Below are 6 T cell receptor beta chains sequenced from a single sample in a study of technical replicates of blood from a few donors. The data were produced by immunoSEQ multiplex PCR, yet TCRdb's version contains in-frame clones alone and is incomplete. The sample includes under 20,000 clones, around 86% of them seen just once. Sequenced: PBMCs. All receptors derive from a human donor in good health.

V is TRBV29-1 and J is TRBJ2-1; D call uncertain. CDR1 and CDR2 from the germline V gene are SQVTM and ANQGSEA. The CDR3 totals 16 residues. V was pared by 7 bases and J by 2 bases, with 21 bases between. The CDR3 region has the DNA TGCAGCGATCCCCCTTCCTGTCCGTATCCCTACAATGAGCAGTTCTTC. Translated, it gives CSDPPSCPYPYNEQFF.

V gene TRBV6-1 combines with J gene TRBJ2-3; 9 bases agree with TRBD1. Germline V lookup: CDR1 MNHNS, CDR2 SASEGT. V shed 1 base, J shed 4 bases, and the junction held 3 bases outside the gene matches. This CDR3 is 15 amino acids long. CDR3 coding DNA: TGTGCCAGCAGTGAAGTAACAGGGGGCCCAGATACGCAGTATTTT. As protein: CASSEVTGGPDTQYF.

V is TRBV5-1 and J is TRBJ1-2; D might be TRBD1 (6 bases). Trimming pared 0 bases from V and 0 bases from J, leaving 9 bases between. The germline CDR1 and CDR2 sequences are SGHRS and YFSETQ. This CDR3 is built from 15 residues. As DNA, the CDR3 is TGCGCCAGCAGCTTGGGGACAGTCGCTAACTATGGCTACACCTTC. It encodes CASSLGTVANYGYTF.

The rearrangement uses TRBV28 and TRBJ1-2; TRBD1 agrees at 7 bases. Losses at the gene ends were 8 bases for V and 4 bases for J; bases not matched to a gene: 10. The V gene's germline CDR1 is MDHEN and CDR2 SYDVKM. There are 14 residues in the CDR3. The CDR3 sequence is CASGHRGRRYGYTF. The CDR3 DNA reads as TGTGCCAGCGGACACAGGGGACGCCGCTATGGCTACACCTTC.

The chain carries TRBV11-2 and TRBJ1-1; weak D call: TRBD1 (5 bases). Germline CDR1 reads SGHAT; CDR2 reads FQNNGV. Deletions cut 1 base from V and 3 bases from J, with 6 bases between. The CDR3 has 13 residues. CDR3 in DNA: TGTGCCAGCAGCTTAGCACAGGACACTGAAGCTTTCTTT. It is translated as CASSLAQDTEAFF.

The V and J genes are TRBV27 and TRBJ2-1; 10 nucleotides agree with TRBD2. V lost 5 bases, J lost 4 bases, and 5 bases stayed unmatched. The germline V gene encodes CDR1 MNHEY and CDR2 SMNVEV (reference sequence). The CDR3 spans 15 residues. Written as DNA, the CDR3 is TGTGCCAGCAGTCCGGGACTAGCGACGTACAATGAGCAGTTCTTC. Translating it yields CASSPGLATYNEQFF.